These T cell receptor beta chains were read from a single sample in a study of T-cell reconstitution after alpha-beta-depleted transplantation in children. TCRdb re-called the PCR reads through MiXCR, storing one row per CDR3 protein. Found here are approximately 980,000 distinct CDR3 sequences, roughly 31% of them singletons; the top ten hold 28%. This specimen consisted of PBMCs, mostly from graft donor cells, obtained 360 days after TCRalphabeta/CD19-depleted stem cell transplant. Receptors originate from a boy less than two years old who had a stem cell transplant for SCID, so the T cells may come from the graft donor. The CDR3 runs from the conserved cysteine through the conserved F or W. A clone size is listed for some rows: how often the clone was seen (once, few, many), or a class if it is expanded.

CDR3 protein: CSVEPGIGTQYF; CDR3 length: 12; clone size: NA; J gene: TRBJ2-5; V gene: TRBV29-1
CDR3 protein: CAILRGGEETQYF; CDR3 length: 13; clone size: once; J gene: TRBJ2-5; V gene: TRBV2
CDR3 protein: CSASGEWVGARSGANVLTF; CDR3 length: 19; clone size: NA; J gene: TRBJ2-6; V gene: TRBV20-1
CDR3 protein: CSVEGPRGTTQYF; CDR3 length: 13; clone size: NA; J gene: TRBJ2-5; V gene: TRBV29-1
CDR3 protein: CAISESPGSGELFF; CDR3 length: 14; clone size: many; J gene: TRBJ2-2; V gene: TRBV10-3
CDR3 protein: CASSSQGILNEQYF; CDR3 length: 14; clone size: NA; J gene: TRBJ2-7; V gene: TRBV7-2
CDR3 protein: CASSFIRGLSSGANVLTF; CDR3 length: 18; clone size: few; J gene: TRBJ2-6; V gene: TRBV5-1
CDR3 protein: CASGKKSYDNEQFF; CDR3 length: 14; clone size: few; J gene: TRBJ2-1; V gene: TRBV9
CDR3 protein: CASSPPGGYYGYTF; CDR3 length: 14; clone size: NA; J gene: TRBJ1-2; V gene: TRBV18
CDR3 protein: CAISDNGSYGYTF; CDR3 length: 13; clone size: few; J gene: TRBJ1-2; V gene: TRBV10-3
CDR3 protein: CSVVKGGSGANVLTF; CDR3 length: 15; clone size: NA; J gene: TRBJ2-6; V gene: TRBV29-1
CDR3 protein: CASSASNQPQHF; CDR3 length: 12; clone size: NA; J gene: TRBJ1-5; V gene: TRBV7-9
CDR3 protein: CASRGVRQGNTEAFF; CDR3 length: 15; clone size: few; J gene: TRBJ1-1; V gene: TRBV28
CDR3 protein: CASSGTRTGTGELFF; CDR3 length: 15; clone size: NA; J gene: TRBJ2-2; V gene: TRBV10-1
CDR3 protein: CASSPGITDTQYF; CDR3 length: 13; clone size: many; J gene: TRBJ2-3; V gene: TRBV18
CDR3 protein: CSAPPGKGYTEAFF; CDR3 length: 14; clone size: few; J gene: TRBJ1-1; V gene: TRBV20-1
CDR3 protein: CASSLDSGGGNYNEQFF; CDR3 length: 17; clone size: NA; J gene: TRBJ2-1; V gene: TRBV11-2
CDR3 protein: CASSARDRGLSAQFF; CDR3 length: 15; clone size: few; J gene: TRBJ2-1; V gene: TRBV6-1
CDR3 protein: CASSRLVVGRRLYEQYF; CDR3 length: 17; clone size: NA; J gene: TRBJ2-7; V gene: TRBV6-1
CDR3 protein: CSAIPITSGGYNEQFF; CDR3 length: 16; clone size: NA; J gene: TRBJ2-1; V gene: TRBV20-1
CDR3 protein: CASSLTDNYGYTF; CDR3 length: 13; clone size: few; J gene: TRBJ1-2; V gene: TRBV5-1
CDR3 protein: CASKYIAGDYNEQFF; CDR3 length: 15; clone size: few; J gene: TRBJ2-1; V gene: TRBV5-1
CDR3 protein: CASSPRMDRGSEQYF; CDR3 length: 15; clone size: NA; J gene: TRBJ2-7; V gene: TRBV18
CDR3 protein: CASSPGTGGKNQPQHF; CDR3 length: 16; clone size: NA; J gene: TRBJ1-5; V gene: TRBV7-3